The 18 T cell receptor beta chains listed next were all sequenced from one sample in a study of blood T cells in healthy people across ages. Using a J-beta primer mix together with a sample-barcoded 5' primer, a second PCR was run for 7 to 11 cycles. TCRdb independently ran MiXCR on the 5' RACE reads; one entry per CDR3 protein. Among around 1,900,000 distinct CDR3 sequences listed, around 42% were seen once. Sequenced sample: blood. The origin of the receptors is a human donor in good health.

This chain joins TRBV12-3 or TRBV12-4 and TRBJ2-7; 7 bases agree with TRBD1. The CDR3 runs to 13 residues. Germline trimming cut 6 bases from V and 5 bases from J; bases unmatched to any gene: 7. The CDR3, as DNA: TGTGCCAGCAGCTATAGCGACAGGGACGAGCAGTACTTC. Protein sequence: CASSYSDRDEQYF.

In this sample, this clonotype turned up once. V and J are TRBV9 and TRBJ2-1; 7 bases fit TRBD2. The length of the CDR3 is 15 residues. V dropped 6 bases and J dropped 5; count of bases not matched to a gene: 11. Germline loops: CDR1 SGDLS, CDR2 YYNGEE. Here the CDR3 DNA reads TGTGCCAGCACAAAGCTCAGCGGGGCCAACAATGAGCAGTTCTTC. It specifies CASTKLSGANNEQFF.

This sequence joins TRBV20-1 and TRBJ2-3; D not certain. V was trimmed by 0 bases and J by 0 bases, leaving 16 bases between them. There are 17 residues in the CDR3. CDR1 and CDR2 (germline): DFQATT, SNEGSKA (reference sequence). The CDR3 loop is CSAREGYRGLSTDTQYF. Written as DNA, the CDR3 is TGCAGTGCTAGAGAGGGGTACAGAGGCCTAAGCACAGATACGCAGTATTTT.

The chain carries TRBV5-6 and TRBJ2-6; TRBD1 matches 7 bases. V lost 3 bases to trimming and J lost 0 bases; unmatched junction nucleotides: 15. The CDR3 spans 20 residues. Germline-derived CDR1 and CDR2 are SGHDT and YYEEEE. CDR3: CASSSGSSGQLFSGANVLTF. The DNA of the CDR3 is TGTGCCAGCAGCTCTGGCTCCTCGGGACAGCTTTTCTCTGGGGCCAACGTCCTGACTTTC.

The chain couples TRBV4-3 to TRBJ2-3; 8 bases fit TRBD2. V shed 5 bases and J 5 bases; nucleotides not matched to a gene: 12. Germline values: CDR1 LGHNA, CDR2 YSLEER. The CDR3 sequence is 16 residues long. This CDR3 is CASSALRGGQEDTQYF. Here the CDR3 DNA reads TGCGCCAGCAGCGCACTACGGGGGGGTCAAGAAGATACGCAGTATTTT.

This clonotype showed up just a few times. V is TRBV4-1 and J is TRBJ1-6; D unclear. CDR1 is MGHRA and CDR2 is YSYEKL in the germline V gene. This CDR3 comprises 16 residues. The V gene lost 3 bases and the J gene lost 2 bases, with 11 bases spanning the gap. CDR3 amino acids: CASSHRAGTYNSPLHF. For the CDR3, the DNA is TGCGCCAGCAGCCACCGGGCGGGGACCTATAATTCACCCCTCCACTTT.

This rearrangement joins TRBV20-1 to TRBJ1-2; no firm D call. Between the trimmed V and J ends, which lost 0 bases and 10 bases, there was a span of 24 bases. Per germline, CDR1 DFQATT and CDR2 SNEGSKA (reference sequence). The CDR3 contains 16 residues. DNA of the CDR3: TGCAGTGCTAGAGAGGGGTCGGGCGGGTTCTATGGTGACTACACCTTC. Protein: CSAREGSGGFYGDYTF.

The V and J genes are TRBV12-3 or TRBV12-4 and TRBJ2-6; a weak D match, TRBD2 (5 bases). This CDR3 is 16 amino acids long. V lost 4 bases to trimming and J lost 4 bases, with 14 bases between them. DNA of the CDR3: TGTGCCAGCAGTTATTATAGGTCGGGAGGGGCCAACGTCCTGACTTTC. Translated, it gives CASSYYRSGGANVLTF.

The sample holds many counts of this clonotype. The chain couples TRBV7-2 to TRBJ2-1; 7 bases fit TRBD1. V dropped 5 bases and J dropped 10; count of bases not matched to a gene: 5. Per the germline V gene, CDR1 is SGHTA and CDR2 is FQGNSA. The CDR3 loop spans 12 amino acids. This CDR3 reads CASSPGGWEQFF. As DNA, the CDR3 is TGTGCCAGCAGCCCAGGGGGTTGGGAGCAGTTCTTC.

The V and J genes are TRBV30 and TRBJ2-1; TRBD2 agrees at 9 bases. The CDR3 is made up of 13 amino acids. CDR1 and CDR2 (germline): GTSNPN, SVGIG (reference sequence). J was trimmed by 8 bases and V by 4 bases; bases with no gene match: 6. CDR3 sequence: CAWKGGGAHEQFF. In DNA form, the CDR3 reads TGTGCCTGGAAGGGCGGGGGGGCCCATGAGCAGTTCTTC. Full variable domain (remainder filled in from reference TRBV30 and TRBJ2-1): SQTIHQWPATLVQPVGSPLSLECTVEGTSNPNLYWYRQAAGRGLQLLFYSVGIGQISSEVPQNLSASRPQDRQFILSSKKLLLSDSGFYLCAWKGGGAHEQFFGPGTRLTVL.

The gene calls are TRBV14 and TRBJ2-5, with 8 bases that match TRBD2. The V gene end was trimmed by 4 bases and the J gene end by 0 bases; junction bases not matched to a gene: 7. The CDR3 spans 16 residues. Germline V gene data show CDR1 as SGHDN and CDR2 as FVKESK. The CDR3 DNA is TGTGCCAGCAGCCCCTGGGGTAGCGGGGACCAAGAGACCCAGTACTTC. Encoded protein: CASSPWGSGDQETQYF.

This clonotype appeared a single time. The rearrangement links TRBV5-1 to TRBJ2-1; 7 bases are a match to TRBD2. J was trimmed by 6 bases and V by 4 bases; bases with no gene match: 13. CDR1 is SGHRS, CDR2 YFSETQ, per germline. The CDR3 length is 16 residues. The CDR3 DNA sequence: TGCGCCAGCAGCCTCATGACTAGCCTGGTACCCAATGAGCAGTTCTTC. It is translated as CASSLMTSLVPNEQFF.

This clonotype came up a few times. The chain is built from TRBV5-1 and TRBJ1-2; D not certain. Germline values: CDR1 SGHRS, CDR2 YFSETQ. The CDR3 contains 17 residues. V was shortened by 0 bases and J by 2 bases, with 17 bases between the two germline ends. The DNA for the CDR3 is TGCGCCAGCAGCTTGGAACGCAGTACTGATTCCAACTATGGCTACACCTTC. As protein: CASSLERSTDSNYGYTF.

The rearrangement uses TRBV9 and TRBJ2-1, with TRBD2 matching over 10 bases. The V segment lost 4 bases and the J segment 1 base; nucleotides outside the gene matches: 11. Germline V gene data show CDR1 as SGDLS and CDR2 as YYNGEE. This CDR3 has 18 residues. The CDR3 protein is CASSPSGATSGSYNEQFF. CDR3 sequence (DNA): TGTGCCAGCAGCCCGTCCGGTGCGACTAGCGGGTCCTACAATGAGCAGTTCTTC.

The CDR3 DNA reads as TGCAGCGTCGAGCGGGGATATACGCAGTATTTT. Encoded protein: CSVERGYTQYF. The gene calls are TRBV29-1 and TRBJ2-3, with 7 bases identical to TRBD2. V lost 6 bases, J lost 7 bases, and 4 bases stayed unmatched. CDR3 size: 11 residues. Germline V gene lookup returns CDR1 SQVTM and CDR2 ANQGSEA.

The chain carries TRBV20-1 and TRBJ1-6; the D is unclear. The V and J ends lost 2 bases and 7 bases respectively, with 9 bases between them. The CDR3 totals 13 residues. Germline V gives CDR1 DFQATT, CDR2 SNEGSKA (reference sequence). The CDR3 protein is CSARTNPNSPLHF. The DNA of the CDR3 is TGCAGTGCTAGAACCAATCCGAATTCACCCCTCCACTTT.

The gene calls are TRBV27 and TRBJ1-1; D possibly corresponds to TRBD1 (5 bases). Germline V gives CDR1 MNHEY, CDR2 SMNVEV (reference sequence). V shed 9 bases and J shed 0 bases, with 14 bases lying between them. This CDR3 is built from 14 residues. The chain's CDR3 is CASHLRGMNTEAFF. In DNA form, the CDR3 reads TGTGCCAGTCATCTTAGGGGTATGAACACTGAAGCTTTCTTT.

The chain joins TRBV10-3 to TRBJ1-1; 8 nucleotides line up with TRBD1. The CDR3 runs to 13 residues. Germline lookup yields CDR1 ENHRY and CDR2 SYGVKD. Losses at the gene ends were 8 bases for V and 7 bases for J; bases not matched to a gene: 9. The CDR3 DNA reads TGTGCCATCTCCGTGGGACAGGTCCATGAAGCTTTCTTT. Its translation is CAISVGQVHEAFF.